This T cell receptor beta chain was observed in a study of blood T cell repertoires in COVID-19. About the study: The origin of the acute and convalescent COVID-19 samples was the United States, Italy and Spain. PBMCs, B-cell-depleted T cells, or T cells were the source of the cDNA or gDNA that made up the material.

Looked up from germline, CDR1 is MNHNS and CDR2 is SASEGT. Deletions cut 0 bases from V and 0 bases from J, with 6 bases between. This CDR3 region has 14 residues. Original processing methods: Reference gene primer amplification in the assay estimated nucleated cell counts. Profiling relied on immunoSEQ multiplex PCR, and the TCRdb table lists in-frame clones only, not all of them. V, J and clone size derive from that table, while D and trimming were established from the DNA sequence. The profile covers roughly 180,000 clones, with approximately 85% appearing a single time and 6.2% taken by the ten largest. Participant-given clinical history determined each cohort assignment.

Sequences were obtained from PBMCs or T cells enriched from blood (not recorded which). The chain uses TRBV6-1 and TRBJ2-7, with D hard to call. The sequence was obtained from a man between 35 and 55 years old who had recovered from COVID-19. CDR3 in DNA: TGTGCCAGCAGTGAAGCCGACACCTCCTACGAGCAGTACTTC. Translating it yields CASSEADTSYEQYF.